Listed below are T cell receptor beta chains from one sample, sequenced in a study of T cells in Graves' hyperthyroidism and ophthalmopathy. MiXCR, run by TCRdb on the multiplex PCR reads, gives a single entry per CDR3 protein. The profile shows about 300,000 distinct CDR3 sequences, less than 30% of them singletons. The sample consisted of blood. The receptors were gathered from a man in his forties with Graves' hyperthyroidism that later progressed to Graves' ophthalmopathy. Each CDR3 is given with its conserved first and last residue. The D gene is left open where the match is weak. Size values are once, few and many counts, or a class for expanded clones, and some rows have none.

V,J,size,D,DNA,CDR3
TRBV20-1,TRBJ1-1,many,TRBD1,TGCAGTGCCGATAAACAGGGGAGGTGGAACACTGAAGCTTTCTTT,CSADKQGRWNTEAFF
TRBV6-1,TRBJ2-7,.,.,TGTGCCAGCAGGGAGGGGACCTCCTACGAGCAGTACTTC,CASREGTSYEQYF
TRBV6-1,TRBJ1-1,.,.,TGTGCCAGCAGTGAAGAATGGATGGGGAGAAACACTGAAGCTTTCTTT,CASSEEWMGRNTEAFF
TRBV24-1,TRBJ2-7,many,TRBD1,TGTGCCACCAGTGGAGGCAGGGGGAGCTACGAGCAGTACTTC,CATSGGRGSYEQYF
TRBV30,TRBJ1-1,.,.,TGTGCCTGGAGTGAGGATGGGACTGAAGCTTTCTTT,CAWSEDGTEAFF
TRBV6-1,TRBJ1-5,many,.,TGTGCCAGCAGTGAAATCGGGACCGCCGCATATGAGCCCCAGCATTTT,CASSEIGTAAYEPQHF
TRBV6-5,TRBJ1-5,many,.,TGTGCCAGCAGACAATCCGACGGATCCAATCAGCCCCAGCATTTT,CASRQSDGSNQPQHF
TRBV15,TRBJ1-5,many,.,TGTGCCACCAGCACATACAGTAGCAATCAGCCCCAGCATTTT,CATSTYSSNQPQHF
TRBV29-1,TRBJ2-2,many,.,TGCAGCGTTGAAGGACTCTTGGGCACCGGGGAGCTGTTTTTT,CSVEGLLGTGELFF
TRBV2,TRBJ2-7,many,.,TGTGCCAGCAGTGAATCACTACCGTCCCTCGGGGAGCAGTACTTC,CASSESLPSLGEQYF
TRBV28,TRBJ2-7,many,.,TGTGCCAGCAGTTTATTGGGCAGTCAATTTACCTACGAGCAGTACTTC,CASSLLGSQFTYEQYF
TRBV5-1,TRBJ1-1,many,TRBD1,TGCGCCAGCAGCTTCACAGGGGGTGGGGCTGAAGCTTTCTTT,CASSFTGGGAEAFF
TRBV30,TRBJ2-5,many,.,TGTGCCTGGTTCGGGGCCCAAGAGACCCAGTACTTC,CAWFGAQETQYF
TRBV18,TRBJ1-1,.,.,TGTGCCAGCTCCCTATCACGACTGGACCGAGGCGCTGAAGCTTTCTTT,CASSLSRLDRGAEAFF
TRBV28,TRBJ2-5,many,TRBD2,TGTGCCAGCAGTTTATACGGGAGGTTAGGGACCCAGTACTTC,CASSLYGRLGTQYF
TRBV6-5,TRBJ2-7,many,TRBD2,TGTGCCAGCAGTTTAGATAGACTAGCGGTCTCCTACGAGCAGTACTTC,CASSLDRLAVSYEQYF
TRBV6-2/TRBV6-3,TRBJ2-7,.,.,TGTGCCAGCAGTTACTCGGCAGGGGAGGATCTTTCCTGCCAGTACTTC,CASSYSAGEDLSCQYF
TRBV28,TRBJ2-7,.,.,TGTGCCAGCAGTTTAGATCAGCGTTCCTACGAGCAGTACTTC,CASSLDQRSYEQYF
TRBV12-3/TRBV12-4,TRBJ1-1,few,TRBD1,TGTGCCAGCAGTCGCAGGGGGTGGGAAGCTTTCTTT,CASSRRGWEAFF
TRBV10-3,TRBJ1-6,.,.,TGTGCCATCAGTTCCGGGACCTCAGACATCACCCTCCACTTT,CAISSGTSDITLHF
TRBV14,TRBJ1-1,many,.,TGTGCCAGCAGCCCTTTTGAGGGGAGCACTGAAGCTTTCTTT,CASSPFEGSTEAFF
TRBV5-1,TRBJ2-7,.,.,TGCGCCAGCAGCCCCGCGGGCAGTCAAACCTACGAGCAGTACTTC,CASSPAGSQTYEQYF
TRBV29-1,TRBJ2-3,many,.,TGCAGCGCACCGGACACGGGATACTATACGCAGTATTTT,CSAPDTGYYTQYF
TRBV2,TRBJ1-1,.,TRBD1,TGTGCCAGCAGGACCGGACAGGGGGAAAGAGCTTTCTTT,CASRTGQGERAFF
TRBV12-3/TRBV12-4,TRBJ2-7,.,.,TGTGCCAGCAGTCCTAATGTAAAGGGCGAGCAGTACTTC,CASSPNVKGEQYF
TRBV6-1,TRBJ2-7,.,TRBD1,TGTGCCAGCACCTCTAGGGGGACAGCCTACGAGCAGTACTTC,CASTSRGTAYEQYF
TRBV12-3/TRBV12-4,TRBJ2-7,many,.,TGTGCCAGCAGTTTAATGACAGACTACGAGCAGTACTTC,CASSLMTDYEQYF
TRBV11-2,TRBJ2-2,.,.,TGTGCCAGCACCTATGGGGCCGGGGAGCTGTTTTTT,CASTYGAGELFF
TRBV5-1,TRBJ1-2,many,.,TGCGCCAGCAGCTTGGCCGAGGGCGGATATGGCTACACCTTC,CASSLAEGGYGYTF
TRBV3-1,TRBJ2-1,.,.,TGTGCCAGCAGCCAAGCCAAACGGGCTTTTTACAATGAGCAGTTCTTC,CASSQAKRAFYNEQFF
TRBV5-1,TRBJ2-5,many,.,TGCGCCAGCAGCGTCGGGACAAAAGAGACCCAGTACTTC,CASSVGTKETQYF
TRBV10-3,TRBJ2-6,many,TRBD1,TGTGCCATCAGGACCATAACAGGGGCTGGGGCCAACGTCCTGACTTTC,CAIRTITGAGANVLTF
TRBV28,TRBJ2-2,many,TRBD2,TGTGCCAGCAGTCCGACTAGCAGACACACCGGGGAGCTGTTTTTT,CASSPTSRHTGELFF
TRBV20-1,TRBJ2-5,many,.,TGCAGTGCTCCCCGAGCCGAAGAGACCCAGTACTTC,CSAPRAEETQYF
TRBV5-1,TRBJ2-7,many,TRBD2,TGCGCCAGCAGCCCCACTAGCGGGGACTCCTACGAGCAGTACTTC,CASSPTSGDSYEQYF
TRBV19,TRBJ2-7,many,.,TGTGCCAGTAGTATTACGGGGCCCAACGAGCAGTACTTC,CASSITGPNEQYF
TRBV4-1,TRBJ2-7,many,.,TGCGCCAGCAGCCCTGGTCTTGAACCCACCGTCGAGCAGTACTTC,CASSPGLEPTVEQYF
TRBV9,TRBJ2-7,.,TRBD1,TGTGCCAGCAGCGCCCCAGGGGGCGCCGACTACGAGCAGTACTTC,CASSAPGGADYEQYF
TRBV27,TRBJ2-7,many,.,TGTGCCAGCAGTTTAGACGGCGGAGTCGGCTACGAGCAGTACTTC,CASSLDGGVGYEQYF
TRBV14,TRBJ2-7,many,.,TGTGCCAGCAGTCGCGGACACGGACTTTACTACGAGCAGTACTTC,CASSRGHGLYYEQYF
TRBV19,TRBJ1-5,many,TRBD1,TGTGCCACCTCAGGGGGTTTTGGCAATCAGCCCCAGCATTTT,CATSGGFGNQPQHF
TRBV4-2,TRBJ2-5,many,.,TGTGCCAGCAGCCTTTCTCGGGCCCGGTTGAATCCGTGGGCGCTACGTGGGAAAGAGACCCAGTACTTC,CASSLSRARLNPWALRGKETQYF
TRBV29-1,TRBJ2-2,many,TRBD1,TGCAGCGTGGAGCCAGGGGACAGCTACACCGGGGAGCTGTTTTTT,CSVEPGDSYTGELFF
TRBV11-3,TRBJ2-6,many,.,TGTGCCAGCAGCTTAGGTTCTCGACCGGGCTCTGGGGCCAACGTCCTGACTTTC,CASSLGSRPGSGANVLTF
TRBV3-1,TRBJ2-5,.,.,TGTGCCAGCAGGCTCAGGGAGACCCAGTACTTC,CASRLRETQYF
TRBV29-1,TRBJ2-2,many,TRBD2,TGCAGCGTCCGAGGACTAGCGGGAGGAGACACCGGGGAGCTGTTTTTT,CSVRGLAGGDTGELFF
TRBV5-1,TRBJ2-2,many,TRBD2,TGCGCCAGCGCGGGAGACGAAATTATCGGGGAGCTGTTTTTT,CASAGDEIIGELFF
TRBV6-1,TRBJ2-5,few,.,TGTGCCAGCAGTATGACCACAATCCCACAAGAGACCCAGTACTTC,CASSMTTIPQETQYF
TRBV12-3/TRBV12-4,TRBJ1-1,.,.,TGTGCCAGCAGTTTAGGGTCGAGGGAAGCTTTCTTT,CASSLGSREAFF
TRBV15,TRBJ2-2,.,.,TGTGCCACCAGCAGAGTCGGGACCAACACCGGGGAGCTGTTTTTT,CATSRVGTNTGELFF
TRBV7-9,TRBJ2-7,.,TRBD1,TGTGCCAGCAGCTGGGCGGACAGGGACTACGAGCAGTACTTC,CASSWADRDYEQYF
TRBV13,TRBJ2-2,many,.,TGTGCCAGCAGCCCTCCTGGCGAGAACACCGGGGAGCTGTTTTTT,CASSPPGENTGELFF
TRBV6-1,TRBJ2-7,many,.,TGTGCCAGCAGGACCCGCGACGAGCAGTACTTC,CASRTRDEQYF
TRBV12-3/TRBV12-4,TRBJ2-7,many,TRBD2,TGTGCCAGCAGTCGACTAGCGGGGCCCTACGAGCAGTACTTC,CASSRLAGPYEQYF
TRBV14,TRBJ1-1,.,.,TGTGCCAGCAGCCAGCTCAAAGGTACTGAAGCTTTCTTT,CASSQLKGTEAFF